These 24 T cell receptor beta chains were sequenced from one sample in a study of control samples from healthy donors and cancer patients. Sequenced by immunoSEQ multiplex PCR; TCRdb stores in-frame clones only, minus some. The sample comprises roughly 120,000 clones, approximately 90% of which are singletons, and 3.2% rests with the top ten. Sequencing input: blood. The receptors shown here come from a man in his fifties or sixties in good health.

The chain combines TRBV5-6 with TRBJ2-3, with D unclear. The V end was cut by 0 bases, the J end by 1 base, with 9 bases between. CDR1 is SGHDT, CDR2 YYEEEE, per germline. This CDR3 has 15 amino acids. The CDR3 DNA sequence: TGTGCCAGCAGCTTGGATCTAACAGGCACAGATACGCAGTATTTT. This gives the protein CASSLDLTGTDTQYF. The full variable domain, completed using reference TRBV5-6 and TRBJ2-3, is DAGVTQSPTHLIKTRGQQVTLRCSPKSGHDTVSWYQQALGQGPQFIFQYYEEEERQRGNFPDRFSGHQFPNYSSELNVNALLLGDSALYLCASSLDLTGTDTQYFGPGTRLTVL.

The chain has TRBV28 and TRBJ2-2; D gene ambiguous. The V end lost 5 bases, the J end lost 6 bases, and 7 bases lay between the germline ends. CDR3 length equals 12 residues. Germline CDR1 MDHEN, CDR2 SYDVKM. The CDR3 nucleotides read TGTGCCAGCAGTCTTCATCCCGGGGAGCTGTTTTTT. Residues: CASSLHPGELFF.

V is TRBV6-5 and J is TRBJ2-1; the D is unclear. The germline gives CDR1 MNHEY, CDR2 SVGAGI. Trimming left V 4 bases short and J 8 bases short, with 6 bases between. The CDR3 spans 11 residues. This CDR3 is CASSSDHEQFF. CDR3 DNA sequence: TGTGCCAGCAGTTCGGACCATGAGCAGTTCTTC.

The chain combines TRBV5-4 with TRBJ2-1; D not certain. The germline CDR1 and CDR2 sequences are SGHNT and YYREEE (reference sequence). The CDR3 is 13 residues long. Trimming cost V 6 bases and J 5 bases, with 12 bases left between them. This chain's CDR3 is CASNLILDNEQFF. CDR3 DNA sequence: TGTGCCAGCAACCTTATTCTTGACAATGAGCAGTTCTTC.

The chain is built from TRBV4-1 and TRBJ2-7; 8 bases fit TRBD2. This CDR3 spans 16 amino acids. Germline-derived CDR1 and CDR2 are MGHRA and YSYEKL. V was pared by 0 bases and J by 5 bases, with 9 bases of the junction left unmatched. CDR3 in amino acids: CASSQERDGGVDEQYF. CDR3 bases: TGCGCCAGCAGCCAAGAGAGGGACGGGGGGGTCGACGAGCAGTACTTC.

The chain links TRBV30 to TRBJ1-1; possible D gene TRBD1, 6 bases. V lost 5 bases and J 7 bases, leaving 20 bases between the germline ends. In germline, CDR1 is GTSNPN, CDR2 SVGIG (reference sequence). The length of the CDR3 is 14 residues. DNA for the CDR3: TGTGCCTGGTCACTATACAGGGTGAGGGTTGAAGCTTTCTTT. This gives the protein CAWSLYRVRVEAFF.

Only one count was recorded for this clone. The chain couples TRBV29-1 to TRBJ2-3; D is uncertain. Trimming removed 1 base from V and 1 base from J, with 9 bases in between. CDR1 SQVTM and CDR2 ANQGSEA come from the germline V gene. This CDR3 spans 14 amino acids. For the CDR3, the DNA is TGCAGCGTTGAAGGCCCCGTTGGCACAGATACGCAGTATTTT. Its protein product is CSVEGPVGTDTQYF.

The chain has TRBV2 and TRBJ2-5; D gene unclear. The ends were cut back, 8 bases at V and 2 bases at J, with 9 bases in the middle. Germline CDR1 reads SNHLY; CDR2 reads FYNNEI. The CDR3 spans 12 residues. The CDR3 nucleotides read TGTGCCAGCGGTAACCGACAAGAGACCCAGTACTTC. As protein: CASGNRQETQYF. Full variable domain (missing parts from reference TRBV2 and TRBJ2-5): EPEVTQTPSHQVTQMGQEVILRCVPISNHLYFYWYRQILGQKVEFLVSFYNNEISEKSEIFDDQFSVERPDGSNFTLKIRSTKLEDSAMYFCASGNRQETQYFGPGTRLLVL.

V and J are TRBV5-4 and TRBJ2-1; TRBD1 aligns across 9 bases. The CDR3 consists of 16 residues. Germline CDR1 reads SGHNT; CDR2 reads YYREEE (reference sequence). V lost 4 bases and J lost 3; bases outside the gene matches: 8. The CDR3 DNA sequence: TGTGCCAGCAGCCCCAGGACAGGGGTGGACTACAATGAGCAGTTCTTC. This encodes CASSPRTGVDYNEQFF.

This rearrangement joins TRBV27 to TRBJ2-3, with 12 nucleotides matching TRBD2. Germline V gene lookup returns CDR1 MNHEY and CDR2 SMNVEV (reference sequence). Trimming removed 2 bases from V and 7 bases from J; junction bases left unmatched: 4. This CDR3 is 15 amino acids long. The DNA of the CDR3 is TGTGCCAGCAGTTTAGGACTAGCGGGGCCAAATACGCAGTATTTT. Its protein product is CASSLGLAGPNTQYF.

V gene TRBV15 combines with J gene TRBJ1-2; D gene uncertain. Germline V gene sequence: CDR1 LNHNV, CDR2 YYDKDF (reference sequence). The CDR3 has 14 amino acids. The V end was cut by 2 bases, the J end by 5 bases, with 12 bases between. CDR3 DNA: TGTGCCACCAGCAGAAGCATGACGACTTATGGCTACACCTTC. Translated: CATSRSMTTYGYTF.

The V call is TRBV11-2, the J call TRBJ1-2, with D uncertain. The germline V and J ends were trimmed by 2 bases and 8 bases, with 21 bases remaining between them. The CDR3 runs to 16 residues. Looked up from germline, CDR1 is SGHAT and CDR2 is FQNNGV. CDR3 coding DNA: TGTGCCAGCAGCTTAACTCATCCGGGCGGGGTGGGAGGCTACACCTTC. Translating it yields CASSLTHPGGVGGYTF. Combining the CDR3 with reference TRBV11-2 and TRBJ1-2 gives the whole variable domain EAGVAQSPRYKIIEKRQSVAFWCNPISGHATLYWYQQILGQGPKLLIQFQNNGVVDDSQLPKDRFSAERLKGVDSTLKIQPAKLEDSAVYLCASSLTHPGGVGGYTFGSGTRLTVV.

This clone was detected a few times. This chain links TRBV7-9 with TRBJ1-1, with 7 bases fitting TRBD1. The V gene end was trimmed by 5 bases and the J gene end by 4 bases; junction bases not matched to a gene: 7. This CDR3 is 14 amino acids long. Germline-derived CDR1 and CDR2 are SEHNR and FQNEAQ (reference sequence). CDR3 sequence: CASSQRQGLTEAFF. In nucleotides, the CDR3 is TGTGCCAGCAGCCAGAGACAGGGTCTCACTGAAGCTTTCTTT.

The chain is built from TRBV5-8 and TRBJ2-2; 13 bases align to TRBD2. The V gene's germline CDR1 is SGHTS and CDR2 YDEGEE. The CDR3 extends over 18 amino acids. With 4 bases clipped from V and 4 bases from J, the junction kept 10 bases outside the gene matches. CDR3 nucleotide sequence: TGTGCCAGCAGCCTAAGGACTAGCGGGGGCCCATTCACCGGGGAGCTGTTTTTT. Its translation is CASSLRTSGGPFTGELFF.

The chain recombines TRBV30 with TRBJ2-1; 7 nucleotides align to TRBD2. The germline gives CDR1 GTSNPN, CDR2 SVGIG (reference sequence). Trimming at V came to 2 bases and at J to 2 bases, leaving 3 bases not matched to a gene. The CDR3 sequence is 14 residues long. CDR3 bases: TGTGCCTGGAGTCGACTAGCTACCTACAATGAGCAGTTCTTC. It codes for CAWSRLATYNEQFF.

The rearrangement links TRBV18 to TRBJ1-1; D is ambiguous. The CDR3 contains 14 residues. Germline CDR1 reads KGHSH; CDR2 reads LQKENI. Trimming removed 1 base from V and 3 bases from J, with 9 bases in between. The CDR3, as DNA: TGTGCCAGCTCACCACAAGGAGGTTACACTGAAGCTTTCTTT. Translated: CASSPQGGYTEAFF.

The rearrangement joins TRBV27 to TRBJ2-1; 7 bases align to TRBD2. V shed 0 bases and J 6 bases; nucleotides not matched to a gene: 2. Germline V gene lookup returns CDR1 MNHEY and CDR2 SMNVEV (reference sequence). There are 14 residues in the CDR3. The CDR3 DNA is TGTGCCAGCAGTTTATCGGCGGGGGTCAATGAGCAGTTCTTC. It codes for CASSLSAGVNEQFF.

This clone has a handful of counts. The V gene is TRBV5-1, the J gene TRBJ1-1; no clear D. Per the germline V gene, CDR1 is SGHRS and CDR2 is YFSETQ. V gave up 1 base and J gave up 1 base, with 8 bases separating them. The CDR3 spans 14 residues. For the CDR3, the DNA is TGCGCCAGCAGCTTGTATAAAGGGAACACTGAAGCTTTCTTT. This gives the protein CASSLYKGNTEAFF.

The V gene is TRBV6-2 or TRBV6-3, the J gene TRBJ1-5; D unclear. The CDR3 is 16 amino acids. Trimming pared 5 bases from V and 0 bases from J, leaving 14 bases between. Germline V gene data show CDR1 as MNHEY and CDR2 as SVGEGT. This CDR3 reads CASSNRGTYSNQPQHF. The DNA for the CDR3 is TGTGCCAGCAGTAACCGAGGAACTTATAGCAATCAGCCCCAGCATTTT.

The CDR3 sequence: CASSPGLAGYNEQFF. CDR3 in DNA: TGCGCCAGCAGCCCGGGACTAGCGGGCTACAATGAGCAGTTCTTC. The V and J genes are TRBV5-1 and TRBJ2-1, with 12 nucleotides matching TRBD2. This CDR3 spans 15 amino acids. Germline V gene sequence: CDR1 SGHRS, CDR2 YFSETQ. V lost 4 bases, J lost 3 bases, and 2 bases stayed unmatched.

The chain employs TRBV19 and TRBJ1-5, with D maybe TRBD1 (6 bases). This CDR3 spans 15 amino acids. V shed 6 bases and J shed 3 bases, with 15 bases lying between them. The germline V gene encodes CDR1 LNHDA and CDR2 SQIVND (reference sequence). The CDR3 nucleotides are TGTGCCAGTAGGGGTACAGGGAATAACAATCAGCCCCAGCATTTT. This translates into CASRGTGNNNQPQHF.

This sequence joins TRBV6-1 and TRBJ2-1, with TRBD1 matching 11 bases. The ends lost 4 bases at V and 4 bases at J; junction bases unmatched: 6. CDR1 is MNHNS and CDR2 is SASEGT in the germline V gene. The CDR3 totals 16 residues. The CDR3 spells CASSGTGGNLYNEQFF. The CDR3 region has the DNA TGTGCCAGCAGTGGGACAGGGGGCAACCTTTACAATGAGCAGTTCTTC.

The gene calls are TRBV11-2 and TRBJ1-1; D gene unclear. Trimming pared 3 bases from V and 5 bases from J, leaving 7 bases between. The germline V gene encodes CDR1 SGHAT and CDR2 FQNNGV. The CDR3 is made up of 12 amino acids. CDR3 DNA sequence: TGTGCCAGCAGCTTCCCTCGTACTGAAGCTTTCTTT. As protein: CASSFPRTEAFF.

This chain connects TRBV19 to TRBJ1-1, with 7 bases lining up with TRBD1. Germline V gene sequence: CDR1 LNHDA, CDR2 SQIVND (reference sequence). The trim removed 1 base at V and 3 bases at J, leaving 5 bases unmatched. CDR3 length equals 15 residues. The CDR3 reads CASSIVGDRDTEAFF. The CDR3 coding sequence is TGTGCCAGTAGTATAGTGGGAGACAGGGACACTGAAGCTTTCTTT. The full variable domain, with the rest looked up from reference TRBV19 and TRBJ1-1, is DGGITQSPKYLFRKEGQNVTLSCEQNLNHDAMYWYRQDPGQGLRLIYYSQIVNDFQKGDIAEGYSVSREKKESFPLTVTSAQKNPTAFYLCASSIVGDRDTEAFFGQGTRLTVV.